This T cell receptor (beta chain) was sequenced in a study of cytomegalovirus exposure and HLA in healthy donors. Study-wide findings and caveats: Prediction of most subjects' HLA-A and HLA-B alleles by TCR beta sequences was reportedly accurate. Productive status was seen about 90% or about 30% of the time for most TCR beta V segments in an earlier analysis. In a later analysis, donors in an Asian-associated ancestry cluster reportedly had fewer N-insertions in productive TCRs than the cohort mean.

Between the trimmed V and J ends, which lost 4 bases and 8 bases, there was a span of 14 bases. Germline V gene data show CDR1 as LNHDA and CDR2 as SQIVND (reference sequence). There are 13 residues in the CDR3. Concerning this clone itself: Antigen: not known.

Primers for the PCR totalled 60 Vbeta and 13 Jbeta. Clones were read by immunoSEQ multiplex PCR, and TCRdb kept only the in-frame ones, dropping some. Of under 150,000 clones in the sample, 74% were seen once. This sequence joins TRBV19 and TRBJ1-2; D might be TRBD1 (6 bases). The TCR comes from a middle-aged woman in good health and CMV-seropositive. Sequencing input: PBMCs. CDR3 protein: CASSTDRDKGYTF. CDR3 sequence (DNA): TGTGCCAGTAGTACCGACCGGGACAAGGGCTACACCTTC. Together with reference TRBV19 and TRBJ1-2, the CDR3 gives the full variable domain: DGGITQSPKYLFRKEGQNVTLSCEQNLNHDAMYWYRQDPGQGLRLIYYSQIVNDFQKGDIAEGYSVSREKKESFPLTVTSAQKNPTAFYLCASSTDRDKGYTFGSGTRLTVV.